What follows describes a single TCR beta chain. The antigen remains undetermined. This entry comes from a study of shared clonotypes between healthy human individuals. The study, taken as a whole, reports: Collection of samples was limited to blood; tissue repertoires likely differ.

This CDR3 has 16 residues. Everyone who donated was a Caucasian adult who lived in Nashville, Tennessee. Generated by immunoSEQ multiplex PCR, the TCRdb table keeps only in-frame clones and is missing some. The repertoire has 110,000 or so clones, about 67% of them found once; the top ten carry roughly 24%. The V and J genes are TRBV1 and TRBJ2-7; the table assigns TRBD2, which was not confirmed against the DNA. TRBV1 is deemed a pseudogene. Input material: memory CD8+ T cells sorted from blood. The sample's subset: CD45RO+ cells pooled with CCR7-negative TemRA cells. The receptor's source is a woman in her 30s in good health. The CDR3 DNA follows: TGCACCAGCAGCCCCAAAAGCGGGAGGAAGACCTACGAGCAGTACTTC. This codes for CTSSPKSGRKTYEQYF.